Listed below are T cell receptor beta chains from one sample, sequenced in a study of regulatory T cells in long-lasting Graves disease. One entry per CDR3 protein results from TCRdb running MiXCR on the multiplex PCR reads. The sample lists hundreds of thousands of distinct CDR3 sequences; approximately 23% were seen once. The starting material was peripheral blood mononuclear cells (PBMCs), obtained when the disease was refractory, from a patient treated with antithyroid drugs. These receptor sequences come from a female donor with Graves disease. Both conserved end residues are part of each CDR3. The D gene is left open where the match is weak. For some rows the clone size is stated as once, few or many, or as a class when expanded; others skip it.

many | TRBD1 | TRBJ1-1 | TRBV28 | CASNPVTGENDEAFF | TGTGCCAGCAACCCAGTGACAGGGGAGAACGATGAAGCTTTCTTT
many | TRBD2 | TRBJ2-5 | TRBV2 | CASTDPLAATQYF | TGTGCCAGCACGGACCCACTAGCGGCGACCCAGTACTTC
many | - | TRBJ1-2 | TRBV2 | CASRPTWGSGGYTF | TGTGCCAGCAGGCCAACTTGGGGGTCTGGAGGCTACACCTTC
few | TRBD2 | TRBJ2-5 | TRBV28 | CASSLLPSGPDQETQYF | TGTGCCAGCAGTTTATTGCCTAGCGGGCCCGACCAAGAGACCCAGTACTTC
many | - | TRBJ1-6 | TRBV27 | CASSDIGEGRNSPLHF | TGTGCCAGCTCTGACATCGGGGAGGGCCGAAATTCACCCCTCCACTTT
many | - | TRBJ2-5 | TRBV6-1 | CASSTRTGRGETQYF | TGTGCCAGCAGTACCCGGACAGGGAGGGGGGAGACCCAGTACTTC
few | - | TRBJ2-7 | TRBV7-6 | CASSPRVGTSLREQYF | TGTGCCAGCAGCCCGCGGGTCGGGACAAGTCTCCGCGAGCAGTACTTC
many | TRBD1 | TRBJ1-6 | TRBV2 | CASSEDRGSNSPLHF | TGTGCCAGCAGTGAGGACAGGGGGTCAAATTCACCCCTCCACTTT
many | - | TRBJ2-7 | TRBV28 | CASSLSRRLARTYEQYF | TGTGCCAGCAGTTTAAGTCGGCGCCTGGCGCGGACCTACGAGCAGTACTTC
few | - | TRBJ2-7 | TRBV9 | CASSVGHLAGYEQYF | TGTGCCAGCAGCGTAGGTCACCTCGCGGGTTACGAGCAGTACTTC
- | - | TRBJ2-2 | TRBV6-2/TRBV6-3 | CARSYSTQRPYTGELFF | TGTGCCAGAAGTTACTCGACCCAGCGGCCTTACACCGGGGAGCTGTTTTTT
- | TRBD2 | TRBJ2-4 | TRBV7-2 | CASSFNPPSGTAKNIQYF | TGTGCCAGCAGCTTCAACCCCCCTAGCGGGACGGCCAAAAACATTCAGTACTTC
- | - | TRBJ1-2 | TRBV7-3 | CASSSSQNYGYTF | TGTGCCAGCAGCTCTTCACAAAACTATGGCTACACCTTC
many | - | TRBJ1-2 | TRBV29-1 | CSATVREGDGYTF | TGCAGCGCCACCGTCCGGGAAGGGGATGGCTACACCTTC
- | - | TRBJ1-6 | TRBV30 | CASQGGSSPLHF | TGTGCCTCCCAAGGGGGGAGCTCACCCCTCCACTTT
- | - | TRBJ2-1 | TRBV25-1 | CASSGAGLHEQFF | TGTGCCAGCAGTGGAGCAGGGCTCCATGAGCAGTTCTTC
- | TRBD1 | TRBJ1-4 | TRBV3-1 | CASREQGATNEKLFF | TGTGCCAGCAGGGAACAGGGGGCAACTAATGAAAAACTGTTTTTT
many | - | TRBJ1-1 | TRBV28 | CATLGGNTEAFF | TGTGCCACCCTGGGAGGGAACACTGAAGCTTTCTTT
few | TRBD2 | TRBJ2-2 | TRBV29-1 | CSVAGLAGGGAGELFF | TGCAGCGTCGCCGGACTAGCGGGAGGCGGAGCCGGGGAGCTGTTTTTT
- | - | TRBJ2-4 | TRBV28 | CASSLGAGELLAKNIQYF | TGTGCCAGCAGCCTTGGGGCAGGGGAATTGCTAGCCAAAAACATTCAGTACTTC
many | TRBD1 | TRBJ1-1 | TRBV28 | CASSLLAGGLNTEAFF | TGTGCCAGCAGTTTATTGGCAGGGGGCCTGAACACTGAAGCTTTCTTT
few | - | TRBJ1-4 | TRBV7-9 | CATDKLINYNEKLFF | TGTGCCACCGACAAACTAATCAACTATAATGAAAAACTGTTTTTT
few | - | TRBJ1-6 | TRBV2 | CASSDTGRVNSPLHF | TGTGCCAGCAGTGACACGGGCAGGGTTAATTCACCCCTCCACTTT
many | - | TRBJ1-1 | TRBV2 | CASSVRENTEAFF | TGTGCCAGCAGTGTTAGGGAGAACACTGAAGCTTTCTTT
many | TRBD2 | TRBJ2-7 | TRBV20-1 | CSATRGGYEQYF | TGCAGTGCTACGCGGGGGGGTTACGAGCAGTACTTC
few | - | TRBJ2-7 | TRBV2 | CASSGPPGMDHEQYF | TGTGCCAGCAGTGGACCCCCAGGGATGGACCACGAGCAGTACTTC
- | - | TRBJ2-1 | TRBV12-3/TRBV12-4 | CASSLAPRVHNEQFF | TGTGCCAGCAGTTTAGCACCACGGGTACACAATGAGCAGTTCTTC
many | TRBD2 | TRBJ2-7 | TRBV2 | CASSRTSGSSISSYEQYF | TGTGCCAGCAGTCGGACTAGCGGGAGCTCTATAAGCTCCTACGAGCAGTACTTC
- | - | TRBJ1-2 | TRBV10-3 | CAISEGVSRTNYGYTF | TGTGCCATCAGTGAGGGGGTTTCAAGGACAAACTATGGCTACACCTTC
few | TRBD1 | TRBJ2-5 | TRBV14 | CASSQDSCPGGETQYF | TGTGCCAGCAGCCAAGATTCGTGCCCAGGGGGAGAGACCCAGTACTTC
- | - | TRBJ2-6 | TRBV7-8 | CASSLRWRGVPPGANVLTF | TGTGCCAGCAGCTTAAGGTGGAGAGGGGTACCGCCTGGGGCCAACGTCCTGACTTTC
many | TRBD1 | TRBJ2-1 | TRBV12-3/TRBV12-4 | CASTTPGGTGNEQFF | TGTGCCAGCACAACTCCAGGGGGCACGGGGAATGAGCAGTTCTTC
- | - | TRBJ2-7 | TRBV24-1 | CATRPLEPNFYEQYF | TGTGCCACCAGGCCTCTAGAACCGAATTTCTACGAGCAGTACTTC
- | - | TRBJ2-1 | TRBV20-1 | CSAPRVNEQFF | TGCAGTGCTCCCAGGGTCAATGAGCAGTTCTTC
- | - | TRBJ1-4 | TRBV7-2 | CASSLVRAGEKLFF | TGTGCCAGCAGCTTAGTCAGGGCCGGTGAAAAACTGTTTTTT
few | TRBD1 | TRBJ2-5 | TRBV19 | CASSIVGQAGETQYF | TGTGCCAGTAGTATAGTGGGACAGGCGGGGGAGACCCAGTACTTC
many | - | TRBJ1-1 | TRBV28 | CAWGHEAFF | TGTGCCTGGGGACACGAAGCTTTCTTT
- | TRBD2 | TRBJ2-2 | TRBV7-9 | CASSLRLLAGGATDTGELFF | TGTGCCAGCAGCTTACGTTTGCTAGCGGGAGGGGCGACGGACACCGGGGAGCTGTTTTTT
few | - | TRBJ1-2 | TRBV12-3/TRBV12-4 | CASSLTTGRGYTF | TGTGCCAGCAGTTTGACAACCGGGCGTGGCTACACCTTC
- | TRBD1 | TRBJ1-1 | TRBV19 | CASSLKDRVNTEAFF | TGTGCCAGTAGTCTGAAAGACAGGGTGAACACTGAAGCTTTCTTT
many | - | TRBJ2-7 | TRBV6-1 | CASSGTVRSYEQYF | TGTGCCAGCAGTGGGACAGTGCGATCCTACGAGCAGTACTTC